This is a list of T cell receptor beta chains from one sample in a study of control samples from healthy donors and cancer patients. The repertoire was sequenced with immunoSEQ multiplex PCR; TCRdb's copy has only in-frame clones and lacks some. The data contain fewer than 95,000 clones, more than 75% of them singletons. Sequencing input: blood. Receptor source: a woman aged 40 to 49 in good health. CDR3s include the opening cysteine and the closing phenylalanine or tryptophan. D genes are given only for firm matches. A clone size is listed for some rows: how often the clone was seen (once, few, many), or a class if it is expanded.

d_call v_call clone_size cdr3_aa
TRBD1 TRBV5-6 - CASSRDRGKQYF
- TRBV3-1/TRBV3-2 few CASSQDVGQPQHF
TRBD2 TRBV7-2 - CASSLQGGSGGQETQYF
TRBD1 TRBV7-9 few CAAGQNSGNTIYF
TRBD1 TRBV9 - CASSVEGTADEQYF
TRBD2 TRBV14 - CASSQEVLAASTGELFF
- TRBV7-2 few CASSLEGRGRSPLHF
TRBD1 TRBV5-6 - CASSSKDRVWGYTF
- TRBV29-1 - CSVGMQANYGYTF
- TRBV2 - CASNKQGLGNTIYF
- TRBV27 - CASSTTASYNSPLHF
- TRBV6-1 - CASSEARTGELFF
- TRBV6-6 - CASRGPLVWNTGELFF
- TRBV7-2 - CASSLTDEQFF
- TRBV3-1/TRBV3-2 few CASSSGSGGPFTGELFF
TRBD1 TRBV12-3/TRBV12-4 - CASSTRDSAGYTF
TRBD1 TRBV27 - CASREMRTGGVEKLFF
- TRBV9 - CASSPDLTDTQYF
- TRBV12-5 - CASGFVFYEQYF
TRBD2 TRBV2 - CASTVGRGGTDTQYF
- TRBV5-6 - CASSLAFRGSEQYF
TRBD1 TRBV6-5 - CASSRGGTGFTEAFF
- TRBV19 - CASSIRAQTPQPPLHF
- TRBV5-5 - CASSLGDGRNTQYF
- TRBV3-1/TRBV3-2 - CASSQGYGGEQYF
- TRBV5-1 - CASSLDLNQPQHF
- TRBV15 - CATSRDPPGSVTEAFF
- TRBV5-6 - CASSLSGGRGNNVLTF
TRBD1 TRBV6-2/TRBV6-3 - CASSGQDGNTIYF
- TRBV19 - CASSIFQGGGSYNEQFF
TRBD2 TRBV5-4 - CASSSGGASGGQETQYF
TRBD2 TRBV19 - CASSISGGPYNEQFF
TRBD1 TRBV5-1 - CASSLRQGFLNEQFF
- TRBV7-2 - CASSPSGASSGNTIYF
- TRBV5-1 - CASSLIGTEAFF
- TRBV7-9 - CASSLDLQGEAFF
- TRBV11-1 - CASSHEETQYF
TRBD1 TRBV24-1 - CATSDSRTGVSDTQYF
TRBD1 TRBV6-6 few CASSRQGESSGNTIYF
- TRBV12-3/TRBV12-4 - CASSFGYEELFF